The 18 T cell receptor beta chains reported below all come from one sample, sequenced in a study of cytomegalovirus exposure and HLA in healthy donors. The primer mix had 60 Vbeta and 13 Jbeta primers. Libraries were prepared by immunoSEQ multiplex PCR; TCRdb keeps only in-frame clonotypes and omits some of them. The table records approximately 190,000 clones, 65% to 85% of them present only once. Sequenced input: PBMCs. The receptors were gathered from a boy aged 2-9 years in good health and CMV-seronegative.

The chain links TRBV2 to TRBJ2-3; TRBD2 is a possible D gene (5 bases). Germline V lookup: CDR1 SNHLY, CDR2 FYNNEI. Trimming took 8 bases from V and 2 from J, leaving 8 bases between them. The CDR3 is made up of 12 amino acids. This CDR3 reads CASRRDTDTQYF. As DNA, the CDR3 is TGTGCCAGCCGTCGGGACACAGATACGCAGTATTTT.

In this sample, this clone turned up once. The genes are TRBV2 and TRBJ2-6; D may be TRBD1 (6 bases). CDR3 size: 16 residues. The V and J ends lost 6 bases and 0 bases respectively, with 12 bases between them. In germline, CDR1 is SNHLY, CDR2 FYNNEI. CDR3 loop: CASSPDRYSGANVLTF. In DNA, the CDR3 is TGTGCCAGCAGCCCCGACAGGTACTCTGGGGCCAACGTCCTGACTTTC.

This rearrangement joins TRBV19 to TRBJ1-3; 7 bases agree with TRBD1. CDR1 and CDR2 from the germline V gene are LNHDA and SQIVND (reference sequence). The CDR3 runs 17 residues. V shed 8 bases, J shed 2 bases, and the junction held 15 bases outside the gene matches. The CDR3 nucleotides read TGTGCCAGTGGGGACAGAACTCTGAGGTGGCCTGGAAACACCATATATTTT. Encoded protein: CASGDRTLRWPGNTIYF.

Details on this clone: Sequence at one end of the junction differs from germline and may be a read error. V gene TRBV7-2 combines with J gene TRBJ2-2, with 9 bases matching TRBD2. CDR1 is SGHTA, CDR2 FQGNSA, per germline. CDR3 length: 15 amino acids. The DNA of the CDR3 is TGTGCCAGCAGTTTAGCGGGGGCCAACACCGGGGAGCTGTTTTTT. Protein: CASSLAGANTGELFF.

The V and J genes are TRBV5-1 and TRBJ2-1; TRBD1 aligns across 10 bases. The CDR3 runs 15 residues. The germline V gene has CDR1 SGHRS and CDR2 YFSETQ. Germline trimming cut 4 bases from V and 8 bases from J; bases unmatched to any gene: 9. CDR3: CASSPWTGGSDEQFF. As DNA, the CDR3 is TGCGCCAGCAGCCCTTGGACAGGGGGGAGTGATGAGCAGTTCTTC.

The J gene is TRBJ1-2, the V gene TRBV21-1. TRBV21-1 is a pseudogene. This CDR3 region has 16 residues. The chain's CDR3 is CAWGGPPSPSNYGYTF. The CDR3 bases are TGTGCCTGGGGGGGGCCGCCCTCACCCTCTAACTATGGCTACACCTTC.

The V call is TRBV19, the J call TRBJ2-5, with 9 bases matching TRBD1. Germline lookup yields CDR1 LNHDA and CDR2 SQIVND (reference sequence). CDR3 length equals 16 residues. Trimming took 1 base from V and 4 from J; bases not matched to a gene: 7. The CDR3: CASSIAGTGQGETQYF. The CDR3 DNA sequence: TGTGCCAGTAGTATAGCTGGGACAGGGCAGGGAGAGACCCAGTACTTC.

The J gene is TRBJ2-5, the V gene TRBV9, with a weak D call TRBD2 (5 bases). The J call may be mistaken, given a closer DNA end match to TRBJ2-7. The CDR3 totals 15 residues. The germline CDR1 and CDR2 sequences are SGDLS and YYNGEE. CDR3 amino acids: CASSVAGIPLGEQYF. The CDR3 DNA sequence: TGTGCCAGCAGCGTAGCGGGGATACCTTTAGGCGAGCAGTACTTC.

V gene TRBV30 combines with J gene TRBJ1-2; 7 positions match TRBD1. CDR3 length equals 16 residues. CDR1 and CDR2 (germline): GTSNPN, SVGIG (reference sequence). Trimming at V came to 4 bases and at J to 0 bases, leaving 11 bases not matched to a gene. CDR3 bases: TGTGCCTGGAATACAAAAACCACAGGGGCTAACTATGGCTACACCTTC. Its protein is CAWNTKTTGANYGYTF.

The chain uses TRBV7-9 and TRBJ2-7, with no clear D. V lost 4 bases to trimming and J lost 7 bases, with 8 bases between them. Per the germline V gene, CDR1 is SEHNR and CDR2 is FQNEAQ (reference sequence). The CDR3 spans 11 residues. CDR3 nucleotide sequence: TGTGCCAGCAGCTCGAGGTGGGAGCAGTACTTC. It yields the protein CASSSRWEQYF.

This chain joins TRBV9 and TRBJ2-2; 11 bases are a match to TRBD2. J gave up 4 bases and V 2 bases, and 1 base lay outside the gene matches. CDR3 length equals 15 residues. CDR1 and CDR2 (germline): SGDLS, YYNGEE. CDR3 coding DNA: TGTGCCAGCAGCGTTAGCGGGGGGGCCACCGGGGAGCTGTTTTTT. Residues: CASSVSGGATGELFF.

The chain employs TRBV27 and TRBJ1-2; 10 nucleotides agree with TRBD1. V lost 3 bases and J lost 8; bases outside the gene matches: 9. The CDR3 totals 15 residues. Germline V CDR1 and CDR2: MNHEY, SMNVEV (reference sequence). The CDR3 DNA reads as TGTGCCAGCAGTTTGCGTTGGGGACAGGGGAAAGGCTACACCTTC. Its translation is CASSLRWGQGKGYTF.

This chain uses TRBV7-9 with TRBJ1-4; 7 nucleotides align to TRBD1. The CDR3 runs to 14 residues. Germline V gene lookup returns CDR1 SEHNR and CDR2 FQNEAQ (reference sequence). V lost 3 bases to trimming and J lost 10 bases; unmatched junction nucleotides: 8. The CDR3 loop reads CASSFDRVKVKLFF. DNA of the CDR3: TGTGCCAGCAGCTTTGACAGGGTCAAGGTAAAACTGTTTTTT.

The chain combines TRBV5-1 with TRBJ2-1; 8 nucleotides align to TRBD1. The trim removed 0 bases at V and 11 bases at J, leaving 10 bases unmatched. The CDR3 has 15 amino acids. CDR1 is SGHRS, CDR2 YFSETQ, per germline. Written as DNA, the CDR3 is TGCGCCAGCAGCTTGGGGGACAGGAAACCATCGAAGCAGTTCTTC. It encodes CASSLGDRKPSKQFF. Full variable domain (outside the CDR3, taken from reference TRBV5-1 and TRBJ2-1): KAGVTQTPRYLIKTRGQQVTLSCSPISGHRSVSWYQQTPGQGLQFLFEYFSETQRNKGNFPGRFSGRQFSNSRSEMNVSTLELGDSALYLCASSLGDRKPSKQFFGPGTRLTVL.

The chain joins TRBV7-3 to TRBJ2-7, with D maybe TRBD2 (5 bases). Germline V CDR1 and CDR2: SGHTA, FQGTGA. V lost 1 base, J lost 0 bases, and 10 bases lay in between. The CDR3 spans 15 residues. The CDR3 region has the DNA TGTGCCAGCAGCTTAATGGCTGGGAGCTCCTACGAGCAGTACTTC. Amino acids: CASSLMAGSSYEQYF.

The genes are TRBV4-1 and TRBJ1-2; tentatively, D is TRBD1 (6 bases). CDR3 length: 15 amino acids. CDR1 is MGHRA and CDR2 is YSYEKL in the germline V gene. V was pared by 1 base and J by 4 bases, with 13 bases between. CDR3 protein: CASSQVTRQVYGYTF. CDR3 in DNA: TGCGCCAGCAGCCAAGTAACGCGACAGGTCTATGGCTACACCTTC.

The V and J genes are TRBV7-2 and TRBJ2-5; 8 bases line up with TRBD2. Trimming cost V 1 base and J 5 bases; bases outside gene matches: 0. This CDR3 region has 13 residues. Germline CDR1 and CDR2: SGHTA and FQGNSA. The CDR3 sequence is CASSLGLAETQYF. The CDR3 coding sequence is TGTGCCAGCAGCTTAGGACTAGCGGAGACCCAGTACTTC.

For this clone: The junction and the germline gene differ at one end; a read error may be behind it. The V call is TRBV4-1, the J call TRBJ1-2; a weak D match, TRBD1 (6 bases). This CDR3 has 15 amino acids. Per the germline V gene, CDR1 is MGHRA and CDR2 is YSYEKL. The CDR3 here is CVSSQVSGANYGYTF. CDR3 nucleotide sequence: TGCGTCAGCAGCCAAGTTTCAGGGGCCAACTATGGCTACACCTTC.